This T cell receptor beta chain was captured in a study of blood T cell repertoires in COVID-19. The CDR3 spans 16 residues. The V end lost 1 base, the J end lost 6 bases, and 16 bases lay between the germline ends. Germline lookup yields CDR1 SGHTA and CDR2 FQGNSA. Only in-frame clones appear in the TCRdb table, and some are missing; sequencing was by immunoSEQ multiplex PCR. The sample contains 200,000 or so clones, about 90% of which appear only once. The V call is TRBV7-2, the J call TRBJ1-5; D may be TRBD1 (6 bases). The TCR comes from an older woman with acute or convalescent COVID-19. The source material was peripheral blood. CDR3 sequence (DNA): TGTGCCAGCAGCTTAGGGATGGGGGGGGCAGGTCAGCCCCAGCATTTT. It is translated as CASSLGMGGAGQPQHF.